This T cell receptor (beta chain) stems from a study of blood T cell repertoires in COVID-19. Looked up from germline, CDR1 is SGHNT and CDR2 is YYREEE (reference sequence). V was clipped by 9 bases and J by 2 bases; unmatched bases: 6. CDR3 length equals 13 residues. The repertoire was sequenced with immunoSEQ multiplex PCR; TCRdb's copy has only in-frame clones and lacks some. Among roughly 330,000 clones listed, about 85% were seen once. All enrollees were roughly 18 to 90 years old and from approximately 24 US areas. Clinical history reported by participants formed the basis on which cohorts were assigned.

The sequence derives from a woman in her twenties or thirties who had recovered from COVID-19. The chain links TRBV5-4 to TRBJ2-3; TRBD1 agrees at 7 bases. Sample: PBMCs or T cells enriched from blood (not recorded which). The CDR3 protein is CATGQAFTDTQYF. The CDR3 coding sequence is TGTGCCACCGGACAGGCCTTCACAGATACGCAGTATTTT.